These T cell receptor beta chains were read from a single sample in a study of OX40 agonist ivuxolimab in advanced cancers. The table came from immunoSEQ multiplex PCR; TCRdb's copy has only in-frame clones and leaves some out. The top ten hold roughly 3.5% of the sample, which has tens of thousands of clones, roughly 90% seen once. The sequencing used CD4+ or CD8+ T cells sorted from blood, collected in a trial of the OX40 agonist ivuxolimab. The source is an adult with an advanced solid tumor such as melanoma, head and neck, liver or kidney cancer. Each CDR3 is given with its conserved first and last residue. The D gene is left open where the match is weak. Size is stated for part of the rows, as once, few or many counts, or as a class when the clone is expanded.

clone size	D gene	CDR3 length	V gene	J gene	CDR3 protein	CDR3 DNA
NA	NA	17	TRBV7-9	TRBJ1-2	CASSWEGARLTNYGYTF	TGTGCCAGCAGCTGGGAAGGGGCTCGCCTTACTAACTATGGCTACACCTTC
few	NA	12	TRBV7-9	TRBJ1-1	CASSLVAGGAFF	TGTGCCAGCAGCTTAGTGGCAGGTGGAGCTTTCTTT
NA	TRBD1	15	TRBV19	TRBJ2-2	CASSGGQGFTGELFF	TGTGCCAGTAGTGGGGGACAGGGATTCACCGGGGAGCTGTTTTTT
NA	NA	14	TRBV6-5	TRBJ1-3	CASSYSGVGNTIYF	TGTGCCAGCAGTTATTCGGGGGTTGGAAACACCATATATTTT
few	NA	13	TRBV9	TRBJ1-1	CASSVETWTEAFF	TGTGCCAGCAGCGTAGAGACGTGGACTGAAGCTTTCTTT
NA	TRBD2	16	TRBV19	TRBJ2-1	CASRPIAGVSYNEQFF	TGTGCCAGTAGGCCTATAGCGGGGGTTTCTTACAATGAGCAGTTCTTC
NA	NA	15	TRBV9	TRBJ2-7	CASSVDPRSSYEQYF	TGTGCCAGCAGCGTAGACCCCCGGAGCTCCTACGAGCAGTACTTC
NA	NA	16	TRBV12-2	TRBJ2-1	CASRLGRSIPYNEQFF	TGTGCAAGTCGCTTAGGACGGTCTATTCCCTACAATGAGCAGTTCTTC
NA	NA	15	TRBV11-2	TRBJ2-7	CASSLAGASSYEQYF	TGTGCCAGCAGCTTAGCCGGCGCGAGCTCCTACGAGCAGTACTTC
NA	NA	13	TRBV7-2	TRBJ2-1	CASSSNAYNEQFF	TGTGCCAGCAGCTCCAACGCCTACAATGAGCAGTTCTTC
NA	NA	14	TRBV6-5	TRBJ2-5	CASSYGTLQETQYF	TGTGCCAGCAGTTACGGGACACTCCAAGAGACCCAGTACTTC
NA	TRBD1	17	TRBV11-3	TRBJ2-2	CASSHHSGQGASGELFF	TGTGCCAGCAGCCACCACTCGGGACAGGGGGCAAGCGGGGAGCTGTTTTTT
once	NA	16	TRBV30	TRBJ1-3	CAWSNHGGSSGNTIYF	TGTGCCTGGAGTAATCACGGGGGGAGCTCTGGAAACACCATATATTTT
NA	NA	13	TRBV30	TRBJ1-5	CAWSAGGDQPQHF	TGTGCCTGGAGTGCGGGGGGCGATCAGCCCCAGCATTTT
NA	NA	15	TRBV7-3	TRBJ2-3	CASSPRGEGENTQYF	TGTGCCAGCAGCCCAAGGGGGGAGGGCGAGAATACGCAGTATTTT
few	NA	13	TRBV5-1	TRBJ1-1	CASSQYRDTEAFF	TGCGCCAGCAGCCAATACAGGGACACTGAAGCTTTCTTT
NA	NA	15	TRBV19	TRBJ2-7	CASSIDLGGRDEQYF	TGTGCCAGTAGTATAGATCTCGGCGGACGCGACGAGCAGTACTTC
few	NA	13	TRBV27	TRBJ1-3	CASRTGGGNTIYF	TGTGCCAGCCGTACAGGAGGTGGAAACACCATATATTTT
NA	TRBD2	17	TRBV30	TRBJ2-6	CAWSVGAGVSGANVLTF	TGTGCCTGGAGTGTAGGGGCGGGGGTCTCTGGGGCCAACGTCCTGACTTTC
once	NA	13	TRBV18	TRBJ1-1	CASSDQTTMTAFF	TGTGCCAGCTCCGACCAAACCACCATGACAGCTTTCTTT
NA	TRBD1	14	TRBV7-3	TRBJ2-7	CASSTGQGRGEQYF	TGTGCCAGCAGCACGGGACAGGGGAGGGGCGAGCAGTACTTC
once	TRBD2	16	TRBV7-3	TRBJ2-1	CASSPHGISGRNEQFF	TGTGCCAGCAGCCCCCACGGGATTAGCGGGAGAAATGAGCAGTTCTTC
NA	NA	16	TRBV28	TRBJ2-2	CASSLLTGWVHGELFF	TGTGCCAGCAGTTTACTGACCGGATGGGTCCACGGGGAGCTGTTTTTT
NA	TRBD1	11	TRBV28	TRBJ1-1	CASSRTGWAFF	TGTGCCAGCAGCAGGACAGGGTGGGCTTTCTTT
NA	NA	13	TRBV7-2	TRBJ1-1	CASSLLQGTEAFF	TGTGCCAGCAGCTTACTACAGGGCACTGAAGCTTTCTTT
NA	NA	16	TRBV28	TRBJ1-5	CASSPGDRGSNQPQHF	TGTGCCAGCAGCCCAGGAGATCGGGGGAGCAATCAGCCCCAGCATTTT
NA	TRBD2	16	TRBV7-6	TRBJ2-2	CASSSRTSGGAGELFF	TGTGCCAGCAGCTCGCGGACTAGCGGGGGGGCCGGGGAGCTGTTTTTT